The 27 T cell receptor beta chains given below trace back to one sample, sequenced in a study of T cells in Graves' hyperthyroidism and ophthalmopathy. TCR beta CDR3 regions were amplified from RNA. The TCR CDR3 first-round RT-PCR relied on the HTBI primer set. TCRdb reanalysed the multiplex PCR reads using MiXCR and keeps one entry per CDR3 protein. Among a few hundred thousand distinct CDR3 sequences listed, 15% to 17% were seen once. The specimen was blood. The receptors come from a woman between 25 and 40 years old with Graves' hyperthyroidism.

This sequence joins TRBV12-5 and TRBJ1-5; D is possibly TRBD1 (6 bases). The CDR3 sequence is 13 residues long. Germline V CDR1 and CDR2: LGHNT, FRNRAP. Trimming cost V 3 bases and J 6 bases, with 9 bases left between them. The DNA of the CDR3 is TGTGCTAGTGGTTTAGGGGGGCGTCAGCCCCAGCATTTT. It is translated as CASGLGGRQPQHF.

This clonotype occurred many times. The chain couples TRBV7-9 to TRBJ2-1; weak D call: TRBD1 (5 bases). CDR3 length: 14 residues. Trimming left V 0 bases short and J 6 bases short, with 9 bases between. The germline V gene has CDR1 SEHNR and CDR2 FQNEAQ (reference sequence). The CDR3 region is CASSLAGQGNEQFF. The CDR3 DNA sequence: TGTGCCAGCAGCTTAGCCGGGCAGGGCAATGAGCAGTTCTTC.

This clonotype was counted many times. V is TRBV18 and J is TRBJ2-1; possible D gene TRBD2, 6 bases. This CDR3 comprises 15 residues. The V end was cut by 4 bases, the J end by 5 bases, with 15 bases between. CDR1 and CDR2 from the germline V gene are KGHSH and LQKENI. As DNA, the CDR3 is TGTGCCAGCTCACAATCCCCGGGACTGAACAATGAGCAGTTCTTC. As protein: CASSQSPGLNNEQFF.

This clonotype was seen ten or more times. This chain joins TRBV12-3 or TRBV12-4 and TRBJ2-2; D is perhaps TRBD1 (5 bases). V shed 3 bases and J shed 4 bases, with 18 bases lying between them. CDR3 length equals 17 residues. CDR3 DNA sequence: TGTGCCAGCAGTTTGACAGCGTCTGGGGTGGGCACCGGGGAGCTGTTTTTT. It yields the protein CASSLTASGVGTGELFF.

CDR3: CASSKTGRGLNEQFF. The CDR3 DNA is TGTGCCAGCAGTAAAACAGGGAGAGGTTTGAATGAGCAGTTCTTC. The V and J genes are TRBV6-1 and TRBJ2-1; tentative D call: TRBD1 (6 bases). Germline CDR1 MNHNS, CDR2 SASEGT. Between the trimmed V and J ends, which lost 5 bases and 7 bases, there was a span of 18 bases. This CDR3 region has 15 residues.

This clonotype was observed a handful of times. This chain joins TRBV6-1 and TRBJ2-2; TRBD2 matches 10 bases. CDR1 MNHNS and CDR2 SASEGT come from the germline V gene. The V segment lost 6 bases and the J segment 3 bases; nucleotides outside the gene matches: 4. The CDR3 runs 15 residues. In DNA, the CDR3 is TGTGCCAGCAGGGGGACTAGCGATTACACCGGGGAGCTGTTTTTT. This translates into CASRGTSDYTGELFF.

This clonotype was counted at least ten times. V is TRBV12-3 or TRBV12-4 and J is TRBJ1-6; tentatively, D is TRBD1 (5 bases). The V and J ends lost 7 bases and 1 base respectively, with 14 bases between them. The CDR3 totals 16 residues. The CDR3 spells CASIRSWGSYNSPLHF. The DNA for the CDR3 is TGTGCCAGCATCCGATCGTGGGGGTCCTATAATTCACCCCTCCACTTT.

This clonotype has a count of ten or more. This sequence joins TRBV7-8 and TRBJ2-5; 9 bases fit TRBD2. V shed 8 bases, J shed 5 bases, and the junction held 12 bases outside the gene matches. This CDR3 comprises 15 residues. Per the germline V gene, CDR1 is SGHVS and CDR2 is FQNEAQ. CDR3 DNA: TGTGCCAGCTGCCCCTTTGCGGGGGGGGCGGAGACCCAGTACTTC. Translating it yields CASCPFAGGAETQYF.

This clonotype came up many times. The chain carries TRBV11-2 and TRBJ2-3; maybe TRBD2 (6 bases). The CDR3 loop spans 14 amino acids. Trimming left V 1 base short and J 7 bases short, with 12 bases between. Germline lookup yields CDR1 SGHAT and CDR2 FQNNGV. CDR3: CASSLVGLEYTQYF. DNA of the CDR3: TGTGCCAGCAGCTTAGTGGGACTCGAGTATACGCAGTATTTT.

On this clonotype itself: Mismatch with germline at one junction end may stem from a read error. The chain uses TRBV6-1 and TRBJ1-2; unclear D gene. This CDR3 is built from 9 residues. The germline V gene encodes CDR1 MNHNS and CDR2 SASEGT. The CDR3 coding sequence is TGTGCCAGCGGTGATGGCTACACCTTC. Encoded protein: CASGDGYTF.

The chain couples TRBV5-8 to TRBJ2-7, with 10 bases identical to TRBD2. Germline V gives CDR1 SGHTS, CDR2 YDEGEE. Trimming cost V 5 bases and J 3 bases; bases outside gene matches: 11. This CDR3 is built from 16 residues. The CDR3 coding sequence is TGTGCCAGCAGGAGGTATGGGGGACTAGCGAGCTACGAGCAGTACTTC. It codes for CASRRYGGLASYEQYF.

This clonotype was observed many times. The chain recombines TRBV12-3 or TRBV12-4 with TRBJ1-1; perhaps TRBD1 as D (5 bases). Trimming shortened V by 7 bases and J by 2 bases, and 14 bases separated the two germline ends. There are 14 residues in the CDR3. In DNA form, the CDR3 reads TGTGCCAGCACCACCCTGACAGACAACACTGAAGCTTTCTTT. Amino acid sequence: CASTTLTDNTEAFF.

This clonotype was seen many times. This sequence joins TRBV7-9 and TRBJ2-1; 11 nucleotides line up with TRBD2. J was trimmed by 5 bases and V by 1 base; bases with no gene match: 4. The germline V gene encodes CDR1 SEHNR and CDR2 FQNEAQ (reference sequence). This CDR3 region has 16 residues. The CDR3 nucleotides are TGTGCCAGCAGCTTAGGGGGACTAGCGGAAGACAATGAGCAGTTCTTC. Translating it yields CASSLGGLAEDNEQFF.

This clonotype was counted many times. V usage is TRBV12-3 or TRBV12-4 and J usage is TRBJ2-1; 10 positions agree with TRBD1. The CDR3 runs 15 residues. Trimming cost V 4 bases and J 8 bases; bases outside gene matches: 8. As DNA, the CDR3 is TGTGCCAGCAGTTGGACAGGGGGGCGGATCGATGAGCAGTTCTTC. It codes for CASSWTGGRIDEQFF.

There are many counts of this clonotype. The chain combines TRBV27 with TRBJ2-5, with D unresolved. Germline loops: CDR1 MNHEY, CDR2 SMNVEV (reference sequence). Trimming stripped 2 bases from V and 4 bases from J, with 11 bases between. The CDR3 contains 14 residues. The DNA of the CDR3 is TGTGCCAGCAGTTTAGCTTTGGGTGGAGAGACCCAGTACTTC. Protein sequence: CASSLALGGETQYF.

The CDR3 coding sequence is TGTGCCAGCAGTGAACGAAGATTAGGCTATGGCTACACCTTC. Translating it yields CASSERRLGYGYTF. The chain joins TRBV27 to TRBJ1-2; D unresolved. Germline loops: CDR1 MNHEY, CDR2 SMNVEV (reference sequence). V was trimmed by 5 bases and J by 4 bases, leaving 14 bases between them. This CDR3 is 14 amino acids long.

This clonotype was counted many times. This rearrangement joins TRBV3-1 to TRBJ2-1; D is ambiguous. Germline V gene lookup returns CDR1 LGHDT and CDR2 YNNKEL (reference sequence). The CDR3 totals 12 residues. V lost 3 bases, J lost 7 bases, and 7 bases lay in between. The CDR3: CASSHGPNEQFF. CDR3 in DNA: TGTGCCAGCAGCCATGGGCCTAATGAGCAGTTCTTC.

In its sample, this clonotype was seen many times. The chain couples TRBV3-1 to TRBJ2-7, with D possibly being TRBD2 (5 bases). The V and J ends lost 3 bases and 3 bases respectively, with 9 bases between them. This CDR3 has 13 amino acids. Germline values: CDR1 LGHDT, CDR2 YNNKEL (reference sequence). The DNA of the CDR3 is TGTGCCAGCAGCCAGGCGGGCCGCTACGAGCAGTACTTC. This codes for CASSQAGRYEQYF.

The CDR3 region has the DNA TGTGCCAGCAGTATCACGGACGGCTACGAGCAGTACTTC. Its protein product is CASSITDGYEQYF. V is TRBV6-1 and J is TRBJ2-7; D is ambiguous. Germline assignment: CDR1 MNHNS and CDR2 SASEGT. CDR3 length: 13 residues. Trimming took off 5 bases at V and 3 bases at J, with 11 bases between the two ends.

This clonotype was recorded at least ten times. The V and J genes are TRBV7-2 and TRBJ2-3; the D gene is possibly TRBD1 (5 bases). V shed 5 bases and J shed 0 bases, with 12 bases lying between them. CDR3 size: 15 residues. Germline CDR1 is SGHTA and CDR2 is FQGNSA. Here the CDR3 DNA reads TGTGCCAGCAGCGCTGACAGCTATAGCACAGATACGCAGTATTTT. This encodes CASSADSYSTDTQYF.

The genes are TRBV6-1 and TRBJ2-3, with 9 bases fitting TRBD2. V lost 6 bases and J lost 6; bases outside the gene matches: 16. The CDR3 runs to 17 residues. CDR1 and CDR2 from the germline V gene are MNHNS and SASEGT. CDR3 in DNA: TGTGCCAGCAGCCCCCTCTTGACTAGCGGAGCCTCGGATACGCAGTATTTT. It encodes CASSPLLTSGASDTQYF.

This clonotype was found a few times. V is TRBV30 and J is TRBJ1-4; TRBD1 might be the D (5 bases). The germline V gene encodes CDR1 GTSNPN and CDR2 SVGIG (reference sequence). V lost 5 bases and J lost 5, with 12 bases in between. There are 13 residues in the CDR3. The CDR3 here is CAWGGDANEKLFF. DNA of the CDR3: TGTGCCTGGGGGGGGGATGCGAATGAAAAACTGTTTTTT.

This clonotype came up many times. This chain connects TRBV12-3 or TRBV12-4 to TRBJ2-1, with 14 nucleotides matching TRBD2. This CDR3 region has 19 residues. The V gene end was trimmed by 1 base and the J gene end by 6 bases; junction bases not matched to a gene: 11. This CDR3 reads CASSLDAGTSGSKGNEQFF. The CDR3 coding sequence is TGTGCCAGCAGTTTAGATGCCGGGACTAGCGGGAGTAAAGGCAATGAGCAGTTCTTC.

CDR3 coding DNA: TGTGCCAGCAGTTTTAGGCTAGCGGGAGCAGGGGAGGCCAAAAACATTCAGTACTTC. Its translation is CASSFRLAGAGEAKNIQYF. The rearrangement links TRBV27 to TRBJ2-4; 10 bases match TRBD2. The CDR3 spans 19 residues. The ends lost 3 bases at V and 1 base at J; junction bases unmatched: 12. Germline V gene data show CDR1 as MNHEY and CDR2 as SMNVEV (reference sequence).

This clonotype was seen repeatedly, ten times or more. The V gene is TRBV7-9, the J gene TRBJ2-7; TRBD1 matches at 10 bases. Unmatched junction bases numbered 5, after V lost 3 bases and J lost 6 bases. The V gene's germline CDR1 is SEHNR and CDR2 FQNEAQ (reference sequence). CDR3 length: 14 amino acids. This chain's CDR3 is CASSFGTGVIEQYF. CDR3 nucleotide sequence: TGTGCCAGCAGCTTCGGGACAGGGGTGATCGAGCAGTACTTC.

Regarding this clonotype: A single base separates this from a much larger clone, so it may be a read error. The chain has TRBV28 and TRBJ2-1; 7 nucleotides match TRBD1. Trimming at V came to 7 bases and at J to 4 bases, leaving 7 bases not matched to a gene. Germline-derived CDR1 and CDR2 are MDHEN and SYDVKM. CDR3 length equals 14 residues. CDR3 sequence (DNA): TGTGCCAGCAAATTCGGACAGGATTACAATGAGCAGTTCTTC. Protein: CASKFGQDYNEQFF.

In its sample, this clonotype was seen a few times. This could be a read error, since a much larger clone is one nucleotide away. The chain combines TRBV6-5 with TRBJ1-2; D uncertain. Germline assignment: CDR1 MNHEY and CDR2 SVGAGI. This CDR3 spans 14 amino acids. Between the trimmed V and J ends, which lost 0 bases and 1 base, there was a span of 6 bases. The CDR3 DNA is TGTGCCAGCAGTTACTCGCCGGGTAACTATGGCTACACCTTC. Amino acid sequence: CASSYSPGNYGYTF.